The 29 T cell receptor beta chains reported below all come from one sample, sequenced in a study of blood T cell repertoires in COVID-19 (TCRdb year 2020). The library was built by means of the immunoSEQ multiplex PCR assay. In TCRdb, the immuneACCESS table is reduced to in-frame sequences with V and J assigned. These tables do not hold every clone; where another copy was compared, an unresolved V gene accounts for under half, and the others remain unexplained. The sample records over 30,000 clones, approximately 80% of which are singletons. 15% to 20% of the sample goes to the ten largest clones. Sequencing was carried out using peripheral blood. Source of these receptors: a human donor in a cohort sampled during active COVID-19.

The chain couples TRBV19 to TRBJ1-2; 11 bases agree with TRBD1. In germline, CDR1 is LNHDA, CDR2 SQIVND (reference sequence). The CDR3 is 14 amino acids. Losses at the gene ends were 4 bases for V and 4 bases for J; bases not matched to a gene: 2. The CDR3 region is CASSRTGGTYGYTF. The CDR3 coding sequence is TGTGCCAGTAGTAGGACAGGGGGCACCTATGGCTACACCTTC.

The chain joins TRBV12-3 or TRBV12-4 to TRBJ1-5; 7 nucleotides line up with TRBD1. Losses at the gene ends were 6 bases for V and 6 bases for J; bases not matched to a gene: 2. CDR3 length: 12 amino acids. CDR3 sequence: CASRTGIQPQHF. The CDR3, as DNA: TGTGCCAGCAGGACAGGGATTCAGCCCCAGCATTTT.

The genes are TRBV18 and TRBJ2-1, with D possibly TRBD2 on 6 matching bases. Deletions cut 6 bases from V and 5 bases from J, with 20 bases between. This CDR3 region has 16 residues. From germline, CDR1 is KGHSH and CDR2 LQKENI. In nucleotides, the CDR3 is TGTGCCAGCTCTCGCCTCGAGCGGGCTCTCAACAATGAGCAGTTCTTC. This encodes CASSRLERALNNEQFF.

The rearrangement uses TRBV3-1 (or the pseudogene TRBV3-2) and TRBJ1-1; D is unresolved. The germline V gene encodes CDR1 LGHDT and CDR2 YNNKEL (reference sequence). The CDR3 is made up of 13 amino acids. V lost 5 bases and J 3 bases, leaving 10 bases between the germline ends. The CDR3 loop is CASSAAAHTEAFF. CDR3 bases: TGTGCCAGCAGCGCAGCGGCGCACACTGAAGCTTTCTTT.

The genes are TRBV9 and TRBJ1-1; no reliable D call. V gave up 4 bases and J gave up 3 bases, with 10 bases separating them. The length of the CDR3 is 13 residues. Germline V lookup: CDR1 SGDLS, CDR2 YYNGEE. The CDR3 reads CASSPPGYTEAFF. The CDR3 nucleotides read TGTGCCAGCAGCCCGCCGGGGTACACTGAAGCTTTCTTT. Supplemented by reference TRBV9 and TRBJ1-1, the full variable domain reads DSGVTQTPKHLITATGQRVTLRCSPRSGDLSVYWYQQSLDQGLQFLIQYYNGEERAKGNILERFSAQQFPDLHSELNLSSLELGDSALYFCASSPPGYTEAFFGQGTRLTVV.

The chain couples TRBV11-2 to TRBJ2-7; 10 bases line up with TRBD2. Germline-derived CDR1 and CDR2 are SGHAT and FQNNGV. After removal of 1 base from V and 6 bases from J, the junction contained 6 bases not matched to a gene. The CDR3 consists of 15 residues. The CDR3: CASSLVSGRFSEQYF. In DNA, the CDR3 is TGTGCCAGCAGCTTAGTTAGCGGGAGGTTTAGCGAGCAGTACTTC.

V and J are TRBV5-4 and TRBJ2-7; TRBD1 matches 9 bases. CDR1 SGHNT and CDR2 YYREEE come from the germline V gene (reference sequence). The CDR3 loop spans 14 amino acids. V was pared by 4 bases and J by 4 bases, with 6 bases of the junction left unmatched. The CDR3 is CASSPSGQGYEQYF. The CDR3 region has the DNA TGTGCCAGCAGCCCGTCCGGACAGGGGTACGAGCAGTACTTC.

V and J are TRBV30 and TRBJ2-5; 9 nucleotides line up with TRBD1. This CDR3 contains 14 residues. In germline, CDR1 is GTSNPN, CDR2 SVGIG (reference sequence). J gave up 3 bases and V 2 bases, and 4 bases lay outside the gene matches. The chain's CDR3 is CAWSPGTGKETQYF. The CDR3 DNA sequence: TGTGCCTGGAGTCCCGGGACAGGGAAAGAGACCCAGTACTTC.

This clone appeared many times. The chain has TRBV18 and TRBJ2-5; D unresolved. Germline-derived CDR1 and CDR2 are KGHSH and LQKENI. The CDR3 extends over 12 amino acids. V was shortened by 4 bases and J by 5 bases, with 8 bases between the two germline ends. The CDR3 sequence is CASSQLTETQYF. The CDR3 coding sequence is TGTGCCAGCTCACAGCTAACGGAGACCCAGTACTTC.

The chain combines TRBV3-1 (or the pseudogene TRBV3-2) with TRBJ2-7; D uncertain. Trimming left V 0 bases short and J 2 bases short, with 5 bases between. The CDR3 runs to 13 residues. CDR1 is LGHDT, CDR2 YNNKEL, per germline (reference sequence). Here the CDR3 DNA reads TGTGCCAGCAGCCAAGACACTCCCTACGAGCAGTACTTC. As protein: CASSQDTPYEQYF.

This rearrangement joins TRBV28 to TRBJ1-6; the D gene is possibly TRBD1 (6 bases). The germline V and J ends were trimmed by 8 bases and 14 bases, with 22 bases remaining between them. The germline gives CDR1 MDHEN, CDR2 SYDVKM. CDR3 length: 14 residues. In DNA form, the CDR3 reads TGTGCCAGCCAGCGGGGCCAGGGGTCGAGGACCCTCCACTTT. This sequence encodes CASQRGQGSRTLHF.

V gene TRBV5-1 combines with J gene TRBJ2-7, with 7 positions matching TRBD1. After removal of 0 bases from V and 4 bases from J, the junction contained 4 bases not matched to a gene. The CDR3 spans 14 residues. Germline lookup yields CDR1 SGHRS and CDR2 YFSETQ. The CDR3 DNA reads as TGCGCCAGCAGCTTGGACAGGGGCTCATACGAGCAGTACTTC. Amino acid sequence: CASSLDRGSYEQYF.

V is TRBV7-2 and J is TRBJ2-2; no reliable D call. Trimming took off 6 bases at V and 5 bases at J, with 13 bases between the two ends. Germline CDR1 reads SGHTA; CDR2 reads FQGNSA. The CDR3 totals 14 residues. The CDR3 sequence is CASSLNDGTGELFF. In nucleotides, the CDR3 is TGTGCCAGCAGTTTAAACGACGGGACCGGGGAGCTGTTTTTT.

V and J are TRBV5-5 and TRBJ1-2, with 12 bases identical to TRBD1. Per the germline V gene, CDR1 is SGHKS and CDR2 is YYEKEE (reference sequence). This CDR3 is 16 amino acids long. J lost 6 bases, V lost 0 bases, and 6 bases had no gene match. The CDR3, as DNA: TGTGCCAGCAGCTTGGCCCGGGACAGGGGGCATCATGGCTACACCTTC. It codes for CASSLARDRGHHGYTF.

Here the CDR3 reads CASSLGGTGNQPQHF. DNA of the CDR3: TGTGCCAGCAGCCTCGGAGGGACAGGAAATCAGCCCCAGCATTTT. The chain is built from TRBV7-2 and TRBJ1-5; 8 positions match TRBD1. The germline CDR1 and CDR2 sequences are SGHTA and FQGNSA. There are 15 residues in the CDR3. J gave up 4 bases and V 5 bases, and 7 bases lay outside the gene matches.

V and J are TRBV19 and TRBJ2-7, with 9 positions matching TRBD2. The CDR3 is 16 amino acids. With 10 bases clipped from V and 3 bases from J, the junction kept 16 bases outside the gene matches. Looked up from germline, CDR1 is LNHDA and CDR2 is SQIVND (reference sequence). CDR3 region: CATAQYQAGGNYEQYF. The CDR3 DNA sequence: TGTGCCACTGCTCAATACCAAGCGGGAGGAAACTACGAGCAGTACTTC. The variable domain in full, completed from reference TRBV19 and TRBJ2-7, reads DGGITQSPKYLFRKEGQNVTLSCEQNLNHDAMYWYRQDPGQGLRLIYYSQIVNDFQKGDIAEGYSVSREKKESFPLTVTSAQKNPTAFYLCATAQYQAGGNYEQYFGPGTRLTVT.

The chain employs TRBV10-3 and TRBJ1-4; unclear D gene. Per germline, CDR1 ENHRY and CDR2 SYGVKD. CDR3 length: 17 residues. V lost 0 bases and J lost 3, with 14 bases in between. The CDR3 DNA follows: TGTGCCATCAGTGAGTCGAGTTTGAGACGGGCTAATGAAAAACTGTTTTTT. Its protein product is CAISESSLRRANEKLFF.

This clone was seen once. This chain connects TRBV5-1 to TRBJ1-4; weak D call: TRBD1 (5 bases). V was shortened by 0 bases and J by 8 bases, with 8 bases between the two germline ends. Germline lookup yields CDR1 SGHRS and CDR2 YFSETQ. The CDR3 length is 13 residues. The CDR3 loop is CASSLGQGEKLFF. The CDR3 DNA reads TGCGCCAGCAGCTTGGGGCAGGGAGAAAAACTGTTTTTT.

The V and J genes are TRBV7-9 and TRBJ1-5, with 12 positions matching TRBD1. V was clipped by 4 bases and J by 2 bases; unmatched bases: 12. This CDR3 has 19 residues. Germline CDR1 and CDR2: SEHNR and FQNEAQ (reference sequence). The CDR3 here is CASSSDRDRGRGGNQPQHF. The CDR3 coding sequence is TGTGCCAGCAGCTCTGACCGGGACAGGGGGCGAGGTGGCAATCAGCCCCAGCATTTT.

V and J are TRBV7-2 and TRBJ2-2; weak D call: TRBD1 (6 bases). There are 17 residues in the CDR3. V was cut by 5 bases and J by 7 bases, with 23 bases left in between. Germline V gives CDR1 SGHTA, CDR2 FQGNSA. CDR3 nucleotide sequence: TGTGCCAGCAGCGGCCCTGTCGGGACACGGAGTGGCGGGGAGCTGTTTTTT. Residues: CASSGPVGTRSGGELFF.

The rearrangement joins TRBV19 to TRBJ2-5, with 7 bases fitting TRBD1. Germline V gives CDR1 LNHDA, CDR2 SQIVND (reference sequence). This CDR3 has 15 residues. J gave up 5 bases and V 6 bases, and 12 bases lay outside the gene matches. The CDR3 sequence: CASSRDSMLGETQYF. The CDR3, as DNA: TGTGCCAGTAGCCGGGACAGCATGTTAGGGGAGACCCAGTACTTC.

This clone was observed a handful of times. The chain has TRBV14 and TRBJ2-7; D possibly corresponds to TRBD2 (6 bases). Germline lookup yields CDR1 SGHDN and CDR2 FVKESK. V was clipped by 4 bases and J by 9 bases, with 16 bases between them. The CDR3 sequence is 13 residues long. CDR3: CASSPRDWKLQYF. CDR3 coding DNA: TGTGCCAGCAGCCCACGGGACTGGAAACTGCAGTACTTC.

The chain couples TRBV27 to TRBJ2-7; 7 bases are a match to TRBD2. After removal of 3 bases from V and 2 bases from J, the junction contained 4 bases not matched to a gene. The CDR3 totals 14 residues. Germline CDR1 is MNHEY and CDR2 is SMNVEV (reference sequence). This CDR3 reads CASSFLAEPYEQYF. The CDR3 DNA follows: TGTGCCAGCAGTTTCCTAGCGGAACCCTACGAGCAGTACTTC.

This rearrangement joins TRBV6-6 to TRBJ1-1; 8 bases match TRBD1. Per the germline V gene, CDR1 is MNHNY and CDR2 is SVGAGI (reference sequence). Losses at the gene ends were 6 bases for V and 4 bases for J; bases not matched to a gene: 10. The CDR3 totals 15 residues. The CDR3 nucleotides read TGTGCCAGCAGCTCCGGACAGGGCTGGAGCACTGAAGCTTTCTTT. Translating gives CASSSGQGWSTEAFF.

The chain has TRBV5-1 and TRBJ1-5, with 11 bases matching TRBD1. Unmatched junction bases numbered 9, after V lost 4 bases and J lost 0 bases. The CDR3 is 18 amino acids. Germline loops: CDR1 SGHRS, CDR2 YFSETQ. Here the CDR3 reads CASSPGTGGGNSNQPQHF. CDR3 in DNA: TGCGCCAGCAGCCCCGGGACAGGGGGGGGAAATAGCAATCAGCCCCAGCATTTT.

Here the CDR3 reads CASSLLTDTDTQYF. The CDR3 DNA reads TGCGCCAGCAGCCTGCTAACCGACACAGATACGCAGTATTTT. J is TRBJ2-3 and V is TRBV5-1; no clear D. CDR3 length equals 14 residues. The V gene lost 4 bases and the J gene lost 2 bases, with 11 bases spanning the gap. Germline lookup yields CDR1 SGHRS and CDR2 YFSETQ.

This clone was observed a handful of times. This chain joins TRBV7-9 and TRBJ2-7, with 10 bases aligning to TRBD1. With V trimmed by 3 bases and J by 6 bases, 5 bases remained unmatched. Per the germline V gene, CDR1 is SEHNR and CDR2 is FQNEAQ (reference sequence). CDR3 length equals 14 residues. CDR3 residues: CASSLTGGGSEQYF. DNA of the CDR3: TGTGCCAGCAGCTTGACAGGGGGCGGGAGCGAGCAGTACTTC.

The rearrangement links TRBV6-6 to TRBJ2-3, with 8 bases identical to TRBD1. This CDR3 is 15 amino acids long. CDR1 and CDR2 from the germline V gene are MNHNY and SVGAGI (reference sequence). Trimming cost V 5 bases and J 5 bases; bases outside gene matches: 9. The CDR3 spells CASSPQDRGIDTQYF. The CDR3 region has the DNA TGTGCCAGCAGTCCCCAAGACAGGGGAATAGATACGCAGTATTTT.

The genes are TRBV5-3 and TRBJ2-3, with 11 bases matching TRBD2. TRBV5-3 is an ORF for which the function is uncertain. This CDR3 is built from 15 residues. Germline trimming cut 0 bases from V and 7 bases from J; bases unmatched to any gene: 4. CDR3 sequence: CARSLGLAGSYTQYF. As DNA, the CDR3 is TGTGCCAGAAGCTTGGGACTAGCGGGAAGCTATACGCAGTATTTT.